The 5 T cell receptor beta chains in this list originate from one sample, sequenced in a study of CD8+ T cells in alopecia areata. Treatment here: oral pan-JAK inhibitor, 5-10 mg twice daily. RNA extraction and reverse transcription yielded cDNA as sequencing template. Sequenced by immunoSEQ multiplex PCR; TCRdb stores in-frame clones only, minus some. This sample has 210,000 or so clones; over 60% occur once, and the top ten carry 1% to 1.5%. Sequences were derived from CD4+ T cells sorted from blood, sampled at approximately week 42, from a patient treated with tofacitinib. The origin of the receptors is a human donor with alopecia areata.

The rearrangement uses TRBV7-9 and TRBJ2-4, with TRBD2 identical over 7 bases. V was pared by 5 bases and J by 0 bases, with 7 bases of the junction left unmatched. CDR1 is SEHNR, CDR2 FQNEAQ, per germline (reference sequence). The CDR3 covers 16 residues. The CDR3 region is CASSPAGVRAKNIQYF. The CDR3 nucleotides are TGTGCCAGCAGCCCCGCGGGGGTCCGAGCCAAAAACATTCAGTACTTC.

The genes are TRBV29-1 and TRBJ1-1, with 7 positions matching TRBD1. The V gene end was trimmed by 5 bases and the J gene end by 0 bases; junction bases not matched to a gene: 9. From germline, CDR1 is SQVTM and CDR2 ANQGSEA. The CDR3 contains 15 residues. The CDR3 DNA follows: TGCAGCGTTAGCCTTTTTGACAGGGTGAACACTGAAGCTTTCTTT. Its translation: CSVSLFDRVNTEAFF.

This clone was counted between two and nine times. Other DNA sequences in the sample encode the same CDR3. The V and J genes are TRBV25-1 and TRBJ2-2, with D uncertain. Germline CDR1 reads MGHDK; CDR2 reads SYGVNS. Trimming removed 3 bases from V and 2 bases from J, with 7 bases in between. This CDR3 spans 14 amino acids. For the CDR3, the DNA is TGTGCCAGCAGTGATTTAGCTAACACCGGGGAGCTGTTTTTT. It yields the protein CASSDLANTGELFF.

The chain couples TRBV5-1 to TRBJ2-1; possibly TRBD2 for D (5 bases). Trimming left V 4 bases short and J 4 bases short, with 12 bases between. Germline V CDR1 and CDR2: SGHRS, YFSETQ. The CDR3 is 14 amino acids. The CDR3 region is CASSAPGIYNEQFF. CDR3 sequence (DNA): TGCGCCAGCAGCGCCCCCGGGATTTACAATGAGCAGTTCTTC.

This clone was counted only a few times. V and J are TRBV30 and TRBJ2-3; 13 bases are a match to TRBD2. Germline V gene data show CDR1 as GTSNPN and CDR2 as SVGIG (reference sequence). V lost 2 bases and J lost 6; bases outside the gene matches: 11. This CDR3 has 17 residues. The CDR3 DNA follows: TGTGCCTGGAGTACCACTAGCGGGGGGGCACCAAGGGATACGCAGTATTTT. Protein sequence: CAWSTTSGGAPRDTQYF.